Included here is one T cell receptor beta chain sequence, with context. These data come from a study of blood T cells in healthy people across ages. V lost 4 bases and J lost 2; bases outside the gene matches: 3. CDR3 length: 15 amino acids. With a J-beta primer mix and a sample-barcoded 5' primer, a second PCR ran about 7 to 12 cycles. TCRdb reanalysed the 5' RACE reads using MiXCR and keeps one entry per CDR3 protein. Altogether about 780,000 distinct CDR3 sequences are present, 60% to 80% being singletons, with the ten largest covering 28%. The sample comprised blood. The chain joins TRBV12-3 or TRBV12-4 to TRBJ2-5; TRBD2 matches at 11 bases. The origin of this receptor is a man younger than 45 in good health. The CDR3 loop reads CASSYSGGEQETQYF. In DNA form, the CDR3 reads TGTGCCAGCAGTTATAGCGGGGGGGAGCAAGAGACCCAGTACTTC.